A single sample gave rise to the 18 T cell receptor beta chains below, sequenced in a study of blood T cell repertoires in COVID-19. Here immunoSEQ multiplex PCR was the method, and the copy in TCRdb shows in-frame clones only, minus some. Here the sample spans some 57,000 clones, roughly 89% being singletons. Sequenced: peripheral blood. These receptor sequences come from a man between 60 and 70 years old with active COVID-19.

This sequence joins TRBV7-9 and TRBJ2-2; the match to TRBD2 covers 13 bases. Germline lookup yields CDR1 SEHNR and CDR2 FQNEAQ (reference sequence). The CDR3 length is 17 residues. Trimming removed 3 bases from V and 4 bases from J; junction bases left unmatched: 5. Written as DNA, the CDR3 is TGTGCCAGCAGCTTGGGGAGACTAGCGGGGGGCACCGGGGAGCTGTTTTTT. This gives the protein CASSLGRLAGGTGELFF.

The chain recombines TRBV2 with TRBJ1-5, with D possibly being TRBD1 (6 bases). This CDR3 region has 14 residues. Germline lookup yields CDR1 SNHLY and CDR2 FYNNEI. Trimming removed 7 bases from V and 7 bases from J, with 17 bases in between. The CDR3 here is CASTRNRVGQPQHF. In nucleotides, the CDR3 is TGTGCCAGCACTAGAAACAGGGTGGGCCAGCCCCAGCATTTT.

This clone is deemed medium-sized. This chain connects TRBV7-2 to TRBJ1-6; the D is unclear. V was clipped by 1 base and J by 8 bases, with 12 bases between them. Per the germline V gene, CDR1 is SGHTA and CDR2 is FQGNSA. This CDR3 is 15 amino acids long. The CDR3: CASSLDLTAYSPLHF. As DNA, the CDR3 is TGTGCCAGCAGCTTAGATTTAACAGCCTATTCACCCCTCCACTTT. Using reference TRBV7-2 and TRBJ1-6 for the parts outside the CDR3, the full variable domain is GAGVSQSPSNKVTEKGKDVELRCDPISGHTALYWYRQSLGQGLEFLIYFQGNSAPDKSGLPSDRFSAERTGGSVSTLTIQRTQQEDSAVYLCASSLDLTAYSPLHFGNGTRLTVT.

The chain uses TRBV3-1 (or the pseudogene TRBV3-2) and TRBJ2-1; 9 bases fit TRBD2. The CDR3 is made up of 14 amino acids. V trimming: 5 bases; J trimming: 9 bases; junction bases outside the gene matches: 8. Germline V gives CDR1 LGHDT, CDR2 YNNKEL (reference sequence). The CDR3 DNA sequence: TGTGCCAGCAGCTCCCTAGCTAGCGGGACTGAGCAGTTCTTC. It specifies CASSSLASGTEQFF.

The V call is TRBV19, the J call TRBJ1-4, with TRBD1 matching 9 bases. The germline gives CDR1 LNHDA, CDR2 SQIVND (reference sequence). CDR3 length: 14 residues. V trimming: 6 bases; J trimming: 6 bases; junction bases outside the gene matches: 5. CDR3 bases: TGTGCCAGTAGGAGGGGGACAGGGTATGAAAAACTGTTTTTT. It yields the protein CASRRGTGYEKLFF.

This rearrangement joins TRBV18 to TRBJ1-5; D remains unclear. The V end lost 5 bases, the J end lost 7 bases, and 15 bases lay between the germline ends. Germline V gene sequence: CDR1 KGHSH, CDR2 LQKENI. The CDR3 has 14 residues. The CDR3 nucleotides are TGTGCCAGCTCATCCTCCTCGGGGATGCAGCCCCAGCATTTT. It yields the protein CASSSSSGMQPQHF. Combining the CDR3 with reference TRBV18 and TRBJ1-5 gives the whole variable domain NAGVMQNPRHLVRRRGQEARLRCSPMKGHSHVYWYRQLPEEGLKFMVYLQKENIIDESGMPKERFSAEFPKEGPSILRIQQVVRGDSAAYFCASSSSSGMQPQHFGDGTRLSIL.

This clone has a single count. The CDR3 loop reads CASSLGTGGEKLFF. CDR3 coding DNA: TGTGCCAGCAGCTTAGGGACAGGGGGTGAAAAACTGTTTTTT. The chain combines TRBV7-2 with TRBJ1-4; 10 bases fit TRBD1. The V segment lost 1 base and the J segment 7 bases; nucleotides outside the gene matches: 0. The CDR3 has 14 residues. CDR1 is SGHTA and CDR2 is FQGNSA in the germline V gene.

The genes are TRBV3-1 (or the pseudogene TRBV3-2) and TRBJ2-7, with 9 bases lining up with TRBD2. V shed 3 bases, J shed 2 bases, and the junction held 2 bases outside the gene matches. This CDR3 spans 14 amino acids. CDR1 and CDR2 from the germline V gene are LGHDT and YNNKEL (reference sequence). CDR3 DNA sequence: TGTGCCAGCAGCCACGCGGGGGGGGCCTACGAGCAGTACTTC. It yields the protein CASSHAGGAYEQYF.

The chain has TRBV5-1 and TRBJ1-1; no clear D. CDR3 size: 15 residues. Germline CDR1 is SGHRS and CDR2 is YFSETQ. V was cut by 7 bases and J by 1 base, with 17 bases left in between. This CDR3 is CASGREGRTNTEAFF. The CDR3 DNA sequence: TGCGCCAGCGGAAGGGAGGGCCGCACGAACACTGAAGCTTTCTTT.

The genes are TRBV12-5 and TRBJ1-1; D is undetermined. The CDR3 loop spans 14 amino acids. The ends were cut back, 7 bases at V and 0 bases at J, with 12 bases in the middle. CDR1 is LGHNT and CDR2 is FRNRAP in the germline V gene. The CDR3 protein is CASVNTAVNTEAFF. In DNA, the CDR3 is TGTGCTAGTGTCAACACGGCGGTGAACACTGAAGCTTTCTTT.

This clone was observed once. The chain recombines TRBV6-5 with TRBJ2-3, with D possibly TRBD2 on 6 matching bases. The CDR3 is made up of 15 amino acids. CDR1 and CDR2 from the germline V gene are MNHEY and SVGAGI. V gave up 6 bases and J gave up 4 bases, with 17 bases separating them. The CDR3 region has the DNA TGTGCCAGCAGCCCCACTAGCCCTCCGCCAGATACGCAGTATTTT. Its translation: CASSPTSPPPDTQYF.

The CDR3 spells CASVGQTNQPQHF. In DNA form, the CDR3 reads TGTGCCAGCGTGGGGCAAACCAATCAGCCCCAGCATTTT. V and J are TRBV28 and TRBJ1-5; weak D call: TRBD1 (5 bases). V shed 8 bases and J shed 3 bases, with 11 bases lying between them. This CDR3 has 13 residues. Germline loops: CDR1 MDHEN, CDR2 SYDVKM.

A word on this clone: Other DNA sequences from this sample encode an identical CDR3 as well. The rearrangement uses TRBV5-1 and TRBJ1-6; D remains unclear. Germline CDR1 and CDR2: SGHRS and YFSETQ. Trimming took off 4 bases at V and 0 bases at J, with 8 bases between the two ends. The CDR3 is 15 amino acids. The CDR3 sequence: CASSGGSSYNSPLHF. DNA for the CDR3: TGCGCCAGCAGCGGAGGGAGCTCCTATAATTCACCCCTCCACTTT.

The chain combines TRBV2 with TRBJ1-2, with D possibly TRBD1 on 5 matching bases. Trimming took off 1 base at V and 4 bases at J, with 19 bases between the two ends. Germline V CDR1 and CDR2: SNHLY, FYNNEI. The CDR3 loop spans 17 amino acids. CDR3 in amino acids: CASSEVLGGLLSYGYTF. The CDR3 DNA reads as TGTGCCAGCAGTGAAGTATTGGGGGGTTTACTTTCCTATGGCTACACCTTC.

The chain joins TRBV29-1 to TRBJ2-5; no clear D gene. This CDR3 spans 12 amino acids. V shed 4 bases and J shed 4 bases, with 10 bases lying between them. Per germline, CDR1 SQVTM and CDR2 ANQGSEA. The CDR3 region is CSVVVAGETQYF. CDR3 DNA sequence: TGCAGCGTTGTCGTTGCAGGAGAGACCCAGTACTTC.

The chain is built from TRBV18 and TRBJ2-5; no clear D. V was clipped by 0 bases and J by 7 bases, with 6 bases between them. Germline assignment: CDR1 KGHSH and CDR2 LQKENI. The CDR3 extends over 12 amino acids. The CDR3 loop is CASSPPVGTQYF. The CDR3 DNA sequence: TGTGCCAGCTCACCACCTGTCGGGACCCAGTACTTC.

The CDR3 nucleotides are TGCGCCAGCAGCCAAGATGAGGAACATAATGAAAAACTGTTTTTT. Protein: CASSQDEEHNEKLFF. This chain connects TRBV4-3 to TRBJ1-4; D is unresolved. Germline V gene data show CDR1 as LGHNA and CDR2 as YSLEER. The germline V and J ends were trimmed by 0 bases and 4 bases, with 9 bases remaining between them. This CDR3 region has 15 residues.

This clone was observed once. The rearrangement links TRBV5-1 to TRBJ2-7; possibly TRBD1 for D (6 bases). Germline CDR1 is SGHRS and CDR2 is YFSETQ. V gave up 4 bases and J gave up 7 bases, with 9 bases separating them. There are 11 residues in the CDR3. The CDR3: CASSPGQEQYF. CDR3 nucleotide sequence: TGCGCCAGCAGCCCTGGACAGGAGCAGTACTTC.